This T cell receptor beta chain comes out of a study of control samples from healthy donors and cancer patients (dated by TCRdb to the early 2020s). Library preparation was by the immunoSEQ multiplex PCR assay. This immuneACCESS table, as held by TCRdb, lists in-frame sequences with V and J called but not all clones. Of the missing ones, under half trace to an unresolved V gene in checked studies; the others have no known cause. Across this sample there are some 130,000 clones, with about 93% seen only once. About 1.5% of the sample is in the top ten clones. As regards this clone: The antigen it binds to is not known. Base quality data are lacking; no much larger clone is found one base away.

Taken from the germline V gene, the CDR1 and CDR2 loops are SGDLS and YYNGEE. V is pared back by 9 bases and J by 2 bases, with 0 bases lying between the germline termini. The CDR3 covers 8 residues, taking in both the cysteine and the phenylalanine. Only the CDR3 part of the read is kept: 24 bases, read in frame from the first base. In this chain, TRBV9 is recombined with TRBJ2-7; the D segment cannot be called with confidence. This TCR was sampled from a man aged 50 to 60 with head and neck cancer. The sequencing input was PBMCs. The nucleotides read TGTGCCACCTACGAGCAGTACTTC. This gives the protein CATYEQYF.